This TCR beta chain comes out of a study of regulatory T cells. Regarding this clone: Antigen: not known.

The primer mix had 52 TRBV and 13 TRBJ primers. The protocol was immunoSEQ multiplex PCR, while the TCRdb copy is restricted to in-frame clones and leaves out a portion. The sample has about 30,000 clones; approximately 90% are singletons. Study-level findings and limits: Hydrophobic residues at CDR3 positions 6 and 7 were enriched in conventional CD4+ T cells of CD3G-deficient patients. Regulatory T cells showed the strongest V-J pair restriction and V/J gene skewing among patient repertoires.

The V gene's germline CDR1 is MNHEY and CDR2 SVGAGI. This CDR3 is 15 amino acids long. The V end lost 6 bases, the J end lost 4 bases, and 16 bases lay between the germline ends. The rearrangement joins TRBV6-5 to TRBJ2-1; D gene ambiguous. The sequence was obtained from a person aged 18 to 29 with CD3G deficiency. The sequenced sample was conventional CD4+ T cells sorted from blood. In DNA form, the CDR3 reads TGTGCCAGCAGCTCCCGGGCCCTCGGTTACAATGAGCAGTTCTTC. Encoded protein: CASSSRALGYNEQFF.